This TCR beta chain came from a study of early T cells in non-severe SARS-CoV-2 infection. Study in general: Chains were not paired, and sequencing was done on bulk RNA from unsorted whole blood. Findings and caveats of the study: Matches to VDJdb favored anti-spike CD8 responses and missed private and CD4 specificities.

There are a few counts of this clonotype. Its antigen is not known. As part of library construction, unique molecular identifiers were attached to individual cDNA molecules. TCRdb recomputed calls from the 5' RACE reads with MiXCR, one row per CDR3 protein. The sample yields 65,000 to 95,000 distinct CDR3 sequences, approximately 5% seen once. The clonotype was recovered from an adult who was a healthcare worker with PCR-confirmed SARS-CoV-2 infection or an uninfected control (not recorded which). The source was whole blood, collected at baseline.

CDR3 sequence: CAWSRGLPGNTIYF. The CDR3 nucleotides read TGTGCCTGGAGTCGCGGCTTACCTGGAAACACCATATATTTT. The rearrangement links TRBV30 to TRBJ1-3, with D hard to call. The length of the CDR3 is 14 residues. The germline V gene encodes CDR1 GTSNPN and CDR2 SVGIG (reference sequence). V dropped 2 bases and J dropped 2 bases, with 10 bases sitting between them.